Presented here are 10 T cell receptor beta chains from one specimen sequenced in a study of shared clonotypes between healthy human individuals. Profiling relied on immunoSEQ multiplex PCR, and the TCRdb table lists in-frame clones only, not all of them. The table shows around 510,000 clones, with roughly 72% occurring only once. Sequencing was carried out using PBMCs. These receptors came from a woman aged 40 to 55 in good health. Some clones in this sample may be carry-over from other donors' samples.

V and J are TRBV5-1 and TRBJ2-7, with D possibly matching TRBD2 (9 bases). Trimming shortened V by 5 bases and J by 3 bases, and 33 bases separated the two germline ends. This CDR3 is built from 20 residues. Germline V gene lookup returns CDR1 SGHRS and CDR2 YFSETQ. CDR3 nucleotides: TGCGCCAGCAGGCGGGACGGTCAGGGGGCGGCTAGCGGGACCAGCTACGAGCAGTACTTC. This encodes CASRRDGQGAASGTSYEQYF.

Concerning this clone: Relative to the germline gene, one junction end is altered; a read error may explain this. The rearrangement uses TRBV30 and TRBJ2-5, with D possibly matching TRBD2 (5 bases). The CDR3 runs to 11 residues. The V gene's germline CDR1 is GTSNPN and CDR2 SVGIG (reference sequence). The chain's CDR3 is CAWSPWGETNF. In DNA form, the CDR3 reads TGTGCCTGGAGTCCCTGGGGAGAGACCAACTTC.

The CDR3, as DNA: TGTGCCAGCAGCCCAATTGGTGGGGAGACCCAGTACTTC. It is translated as CASSPIGGETQYF. This rearrangement joins TRBV7-3 to TRBJ2-5; D not resolved. Trimming removed 5 bases at V and 5 bases at J, with 12 bases between. The CDR3 totals 13 residues. Germline assignment: CDR1 SGHTA and CDR2 FQGTGA.

This clone was seen a few times. The chain joins TRBV11-2 to TRBJ2-3; 8 positions match TRBD2. The CDR3 has 18 amino acids. Looked up from germline, CDR1 is SGHAT and CDR2 is FQNNGV. The V gene end was trimmed by 5 bases and the J gene end by 0 bases; junction bases not matched to a gene: 13. Here the CDR3 reads CASSPPSGRASSTDTQYF. CDR3 sequence (DNA): TGTGCCAGCAGCCCCCCCTCCGGGAGGGCCTCTAGCACAGATACGCAGTATTTT. Filled out from reference TRBV11-2 and TRBJ2-3, the complete variable domain reads EAGVAQSPRYKIIEKRQSVAFWCNPISGHATLYWYQQILGQGPKLLIQFQNNGVVDDSQLPKDRFSAERLKGVDSTLKIQPAKLEDSAVYLCASSPPSGRASSTDTQYFGPGTRLTVL.

V is TRBV7-9 and J is TRBJ2-7, with 12 bases matching TRBD1. This CDR3 comprises 15 residues. J lost 5 bases, V lost 5 bases, and 7 bases had no gene match. CDR1 is SEHNR and CDR2 is FQNEAQ in the germline V gene (reference sequence). The CDR3 DNA reads TGTGCCAGCAGCCCAGGGACAGGGGGCAGGAACGAGCAGTACTTC. Translation: CASSPGTGGRNEQYF. The whole variable domain, remainder taken from reference TRBV7-9 and TRBJ2-7, is DTGVSQNPRHKITKRGQNVTFRCDPISEHNRLYWYRQTLGQGPEFLTYFQNEAQLEKSRLLSDRFSAERPKGSFSTLEIQRTEQGDSAMYLCASSPGTGGRNEQYFGPGTRLTVT.

This chain uses TRBV7-6 with TRBJ2-5; D not certain. Germline V gene lookup returns CDR1 SGHVS and CDR2 FNYEAQ. V dropped 1 base and J dropped 5 bases, with 17 bases sitting between them. The CDR3 totals 16 residues. Here the CDR3 DNA reads TGTGCCAGCAGCTTAGTCCACCTACGTGGGTTGGAGACCCAGTACTTC. It is translated as CASSLVHLRGLETQYF.

As concerns this clone: With a far larger clone one base away, a read error is the likely cause. Other DNA variants within this sample encode the same CDR3. V is TRBV28 and J is TRBJ1-1; 7 bases align to TRBD1. The CDR3 is 13 residues long. V lost 2 bases and J lost 4; bases outside the gene matches: 1. Germline values: CDR1 MDHEN, CDR2 SYDVKM. The CDR3 loop reads CASSLQGGTEAFF. The CDR3 coding sequence is TGTGCCAGCAGTTTACAGGGGGGCACTGAAGCTTTCTTT.

The rearrangement uses TRBV18 and TRBJ1-2, with D possibly being TRBD1 (5 bases). CDR1 is KGHSH and CDR2 is LQKENI in the germline V gene. With 3 bases removed from V and 8 bases from J, the gap between germline ends came to 22 bases. CDR3 length: 16 amino acids. For the CDR3, the DNA is TGTGCCAGCTCACCCGACTCGGGGGATTTTTCTAGAGGCTACACCTTC. The encoded protein is CASSPDSGDFSRGYTF.

This sequence joins TRBV5-1 and TRBJ2-7, with 9 positions matching TRBD2. Germline V gene lookup returns CDR1 SGHRS and CDR2 YFSETQ. This CDR3 is built from 16 residues. The V segment lost 3 bases and the J segment 1 base; nucleotides outside the gene matches: 8. The CDR3 loop is CASSSGLAGLSYEQYF. The CDR3 nucleotides read TGCGCCAGCAGCTCGGGACTAGCAGGCCTATCCTACGAGCAGTACTTC.

The V gene is TRBV5-6, the J gene TRBJ1-1, with 8 bases that match TRBD1. J was trimmed by 10 bases and V by 3 bases; bases with no gene match: 8. The germline CDR1 and CDR2 sequences are SGHDT and YYEEEE. This CDR3 is 13 amino acids long. In nucleotides, the CDR3 is TGTGCCAGCAGCTCCCTGGACAGGGCATCAGCTTTCTTT. Its protein is CASSSLDRASAFF.